A selection of T cell receptor beta chains follows, all from one sample in a study of cytomegalovirus exposure and HLA in healthy donors. The assay was immunoSEQ multiplex PCR, and TCRdb's table has in-frame clones only and misses some. The sample lists 90,000 or so clones, about four fifths occurring once. The sequenced sample consisted of PBMCs. The receptors originated from a man over 45 in good health and CMV-seropositive. CDR3s include the opening cysteine and the closing phenylalanine or tryptophan. The D gene is left open where the match is weak. Where a row states a size, it is once, few, many or the class of an expanded clone; other rows omit it.

CDR3 protein,CDR3 DNA,J gene,V gene,clone size,D gene
CAWTLQGRGANGLTF,TGTGCCTGGACCCTGCAGGGGAGAGGGGCCAACGGCCTGACTTTC,TRBJ2-6,TRBV30,NA,NA
CASSLDASRGEQYF,TGTGCCAGCAGCTTAGATGCCTCGCGGGGAGAGCAGTACTTC,TRBJ2-7,TRBV7-8,NA,NA
CASRFGSPDTQYF,TGCGCCAGCAGGTTCGGGAGCCCCGATACGCAGTATTTT,TRBJ2-3,TRBV5-1,NA,NA
CASSNGLASPKNIQYF,TGTGCCAGCAGCAACGGACTAGCTTCTCCCAAAAACATTCAGTACTTC,TRBJ2-4,TRBV5-4,few,TRBD2
CASRSPGQGPGGYTF,TGTGCCAGCAGGTCCCCGGGACAGGGACCCGGGGGCTACACCTTC,TRBJ1-2,TRBV6-5,NA,TRBD1
CASSENAYNEQFF,TGCGCCAGCAGTGAGAACGCGTACAATGAGCAGTTCTTC,TRBJ2-1,TRBV10-1,NA,NA
CVRSRGTAPSAYEQYF,TGTGTCAGAAGCCGGGGGACGGCCCCATCCGCCTACGAGCAGTACTTC,TRBJ2-7,TRBV7-5,NA,NA
CASSSHGGPSTDTQYF,TGTGCCAGCAGCTCGCACGGAGGGCCGTCCACAGATACGCAGTATTTT,TRBJ2-3,TRBV7-9,NA,NA
CASGGRARGETQYF,TGTGCCAGCGGAGGTCGGGCACGGGGGGAGACCCAGTACTTC,TRBJ2-5,TRBV9,once,NA
CASSEAGGLNHGYTF,TGTGCCAGCAGTGAAGCGGGGGGTTTAAATCATGGCTACACCTTC,TRBJ1-2,TRBV25-1,NA,NA
CASSFVDRGNTEAFF,TGTGCCAGCAGTTTCGTTGACAGAGGGAACACTGAAGCTTTCTTT,TRBJ1-1,TRBV28,NA,NA
CASGEGTNTEAFF,TGCGCCAGCGGGGAGGGGACGAACACTGAAGCTTTCTTT,TRBJ1-1,TRBV10-2,NA,NA
CASSRREGQEQYF,TGTGCCAGCAGTCGGCGGGAGGGCCAGGAGCAGTACTTC,TRBJ2-7,TRBV6-1,few,TRBD2
CASSSWTSGRREQYF,TGTGCCAGCAGCAGCTGGACTAGCGGGAGGAGAGAGCAGTACTTC,TRBJ2-7,TRBV27,NA,TRBD2
CASSSTTSFNEQFF,TGTGCCAGCAGCTCCACGACTTCTTTCAATGAGCAGTTCTTC,TRBJ2-1,TRBV7-9,NA,NA
CASSVDPSSYEQYF,TGTGCCAGCAGCGTAGACCCGAGCTCCTACGAGCAGTACTTC,TRBJ2-7,TRBV9,once,NA